A single sample gave rise to the 6 T cell receptor beta chains below, sequenced in a study of shared clonotypes between healthy human individuals. The data were produced by immunoSEQ multiplex PCR, yet TCRdb's version contains in-frame clones alone and is incomplete. Of about 2.4 million clones listed, more than 85% are singletons. Material for sequencing was naive CD4+ T cells from PBMCs. Subset: CD45RA+ positively selected. These receptors were taken from a man younger than 35 in good health. Some clones in this sample may be carry-over from other donors' samples.

The gene calls are TRBV15 and TRBJ1-1, with D perhaps matching TRBD1 (6 bases). Germline V CDR1 and CDR2: LNHNV, YYDKDF (reference sequence). There are 13 residues in the CDR3. The ends were cut back, 7 bases at V and 0 bases at J, with 9 bases in the middle. As DNA, the CDR3 is TGTGCCACCAAGGGGGACCTGAACACTGAAGCTTTCTTT. It encodes CATKGDLNTEAFF.

The V gene is TRBV2, the J gene TRBJ2-1; D remains ambiguous. The CDR3 has 14 residues. Germline CDR1 SNHLY, CDR2 FYNNEI. V lost 9 bases to trimming and J lost 0 bases, with 12 bases between them. The CDR3, as DNA: TGTGCCAGTGGCGGCTCTTACTCCTACAATGAGCAGTTCTTC. Encoded protein: CASGGSYSYNEQFF.

The chain uses TRBV29-1 and TRBJ2-5, with D maybe TRBD2 (7 bases). With the DNA end fitting TRBJ2-7 better, the J assignment may be wrong. This CDR3 has 13 amino acids. Germline V gene lookup returns CDR1 SQVTM and CDR2 ANQGSEA. CDR3 region: CSVAEGGSYEQYF. CDR3 bases: TGCAGCGTTGCCGAGGGGGGGTCCTACGAGCAGTACTTC.

Regarding this clone: The same CDR3 also results from other DNA sequences found in this sample. The chain has TRBV5-1 and TRBJ1-1; D remains unclear. Germline loops: CDR1 SGHRS, CDR2 YFSETQ. Trimming pared 0 bases from V and 0 bases from J, leaving 9 bases between. The CDR3 contains 15 residues. CDR3 coding DNA: TGCGCCAGCAGCTTGGTTCCAGGACTGAACACTGAAGCTTTCTTT. Amino acids: CASSLVPGLNTEAFF.

This clone was detected a few times. V gene TRBV4-2 combines with J gene TRBJ1-5; D is unresolved. Germline CDR1 LGHNA, CDR2 YNFKEQ. V lost 4 bases and J 4 bases, leaving 8 bases between the germline ends. The CDR3 is made up of 13 amino acids. Here the CDR3 reads CASSLGRNQPQHF. CDR3 DNA: TGTGCCAGCAGCCTAGGACGGAATCAGCCCCAGCATTTT.

The genes are TRBV6-6 and TRBJ2-1; 10 bases fit TRBD2. Germline trimming cut 5 bases from V and 2 bases from J; bases unmatched to any gene: 6. CDR3 length equals 16 residues. Germline lookup yields CDR1 MNHNY and CDR2 SVGAGI (reference sequence). The CDR3 reads CASSQGTSAPYNEQFF. The CDR3, as DNA: TGTGCCAGCAGTCAGGGGACTAGCGCGCCCTACAATGAGCAGTTCTTC.